This TCR beta chain was found in a study of blood T cell repertoires in COVID-19. Study information: Whether acute or convalescent, the COVID-19 samples came from the United States, Italy and Spain. From T cells, B-cell-depleted T cells, or PBMCs came the material, which was cDNA or gDNA.

Germline V gene sequence: CDR1 MNHEY, CDR2 SVGEGT. CDR3 size: 13 residues. The germline V and J ends were trimmed by 4 bases and 3 bases, with 10 bases remaining between them. Sequencing used immunoSEQ multiplex PCR; TCRdb keeps in-frame clones, though not all of them. The sample records some 230,000 clones, 84% being singletons. This TCR came from a woman aged 55-75 years who had recovered from COVID-19. The specimen was peripheral blood. V usage is TRBV6-2 or TRBV6-3 and J usage is TRBJ2-7; D ambiguous. This chain's CDR3 is CASSLGRNYEQYF. The CDR3 DNA reads TGTGCCAGCAGTTTGGGCAGGAACTACGAGCAGTACTTC.